The 8 T cell receptor beta chains below were found in one sample sequenced in a study of T cells in Graves' hyperthyroidism and ophthalmopathy. Amplified TCR beta CDR3 regions came from RNA transcripts. With the HTBI primer set, the TCR CDR3 went through a first round of RT-PCR. One entry per CDR3 protein, called by TCRdb with MiXCR from the multiplex PCR reads. Altogether around 420,000 distinct CDR3 sequences are present, 15% to 18% being singletons, with the ten largest covering 12% to 15%. Input material: blood. All receptors derive from a woman under 30 with Graves' hyperthyroidism.

V usage is TRBV29-1 and J usage is TRBJ1-2, with D perhaps matching TRBD1 (5 bases). This CDR3 is built from 12 residues. Trimming shortened V by 5 bases and J by 8 bases, and 15 bases separated the two germline ends. Per germline, CDR1 SQVTM and CDR2 ANQGSEA. CDR3 coding DNA: TGCAGCGTTAGGGACGGGACTAACGGCTACACCTTC. Its protein is CSVRDGTNGYTF.

This clonotype has a count of ten or more. V is TRBV27 and J is TRBJ2-1, with 8 bases that match TRBD2. J lost 9 bases, V lost 5 bases, and 6 bases had no gene match. The CDR3 extends over 13 amino acids. Germline values: CDR1 MNHEY, CDR2 SMNVEV (reference sequence). The CDR3 here is CASSVGGGGEQFF. CDR3 sequence (DNA): TGTGCCAGCAGTGTCGGGGGGGGGGGTGAGCAGTTCTTC.

V gene TRBV27 combines with J gene TRBJ2-5; tentative D call: TRBD2 (6 bases). Germline values: CDR1 MNHEY, CDR2 SMNVEV (reference sequence). This CDR3 is 13 amino acids long. Trimming pared 4 bases from V and 3 bases from J, leaving 9 bases between. CDR3 bases: TGTGCCAGCAGTTCGGGACTTAAAGAGACCCAGTACTTC. Translation: CASSSGLKETQYF.

This clonotype was detected many times. This chain connects TRBV7-9 to TRBJ2-7; no clear D. Trimming pared 2 bases from V and 7 bases from J, leaving 9 bases between. Germline lookup yields CDR1 SEHNR and CDR2 FQNEAQ (reference sequence). The CDR3 is made up of 12 amino acids. The CDR3 DNA reads as TGTGCCAGCAGCTTATCAGTGGGGGAGCAGTACTTC. Its translation is CASSLSVGEQYF.

This clonotype occurred a few times. The chain is built from TRBV6-1 and TRBJ1-6; 8 nucleotides line up with TRBD1. There are 14 residues in the CDR3. The J segment lost 7 bases and the V segment lost 6 bases, leaving 5 bases of the junction unmatched. Per germline, CDR1 MNHNS and CDR2 SASEGT. The CDR3: CASSPTGANSPLHF. The DNA of the CDR3 is TGTGCCAGCAGCCCGACAGGGGCGAATTCACCCCTCCACTTT.

The chain carries TRBV7-9 and TRBJ2-2; D gene uncertain. The CDR3 consists of 14 residues. Germline V gene data show CDR1 as SEHNR and CDR2 as FQNEAQ (reference sequence). With 2 bases removed from V and 7 bases from J, the gap between germline ends came to 11 bases. The CDR3 nucleotides are TGTGCCAGCAGCTTAAGTATGGCGAACGGGGAGCTGTTTTTT. Translating gives CASSLSMANGELFF.

This clonotype was found many times. The chain recombines TRBV20-1 with TRBJ1-5; maybe TRBD1 (6 bases). The germline CDR1 and CDR2 sequences are DFQATT and SNEGSKA (reference sequence). The CDR3 sequence is 13 residues long. With 5 bases removed from V and 0 bases from J, the gap between germline ends came to 8 bases. CDR3 in amino acids: CSALQGSNQPQHF. The CDR3 nucleotides are TGCAGTGCTCTACAGGGTAGCAATCAGCCCCAGCATTTT.

As for this clonotype: A much more abundant neighbour one base away suggests this may be a read error. V gene TRBV7-8 combines with J gene TRBJ2-5; D not certain. V was trimmed by 7 bases and J by 0 bases, leaving 6 bases between them. The germline V gene encodes CDR1 SGHVS and CDR2 FQNEAQ. The CDR3 runs to 12 residues. CDR3 region: CASNVYQETQYF. As DNA, the CDR3 is TGTGCCAGCAACGTGTACCAAGAGACCCAGTACTTC.